The 7 T cell receptor beta chains below come from one sample, sequenced in a study of PD-1 blockade in classical Hodgkin lymphoma. The table came from immunoSEQ multiplex PCR; TCRdb's copy has only in-frame clones and leaves some out. This table has about 26,000 clones, approximately 67% appearing once. All trial patients relapsed after autologous stem cell transplantation. Source: peripheral blood mononuclear cells (PBMCs), taken before the second cycle of nivolumab. The receptors come from a human donor with classical Hodgkin lymphoma.

The rearrangement links TRBV7-9 to TRBJ1-1; D not resolved. The V gene's germline CDR1 is SEHNR and CDR2 FQNEAQ (reference sequence). The V end was cut by 1 base, the J end by 1 base, with 7 bases between. The CDR3 has 14 amino acids. The CDR3 spells CASSLDSPNTEAFF. The CDR3 DNA follows: TGTGCCAGCAGCTTAGATAGTCCGAACACTGAAGCTTTCTTT.

CDR3 nucleotides: TGTGCCAGCAGCCTTTCGAGCGGGAGTTATTCAGATACGCAGTATTTT. Translating it yields CASSLSSGSYSDTQYF. This rearrangement joins TRBV28 to TRBJ2-3, with 8 nucleotides matching TRBD2. Germline CDR1 reads MDHEN; CDR2 reads SYDVKM. The CDR3 extends over 16 amino acids. V gave up 6 bases and J gave up 4 bases; unmatched junction bases: 12.

The chain uses TRBV5-4 and TRBJ2-1; TRBD2 aligns across 10 bases. Germline V CDR1 and CDR2: SGHNT, YYREEE (reference sequence). CDR3 length: 13 residues. V trimming: 4 bases; J trimming: 14 bases; junction bases outside the gene matches: 9. The CDR3 DNA follows: TGTGCCAGCAGCCCGGGACTAGCGTATGGTGAGTTCTTC. Translation gives CASSPGLAYGEFF.

This clone was counted between two and nine times. The V call is TRBV6-1, the J call TRBJ2-2, with D unresolved. The V gene's germline CDR1 is MNHNS and CDR2 SASEGT. V was clipped by 2 bases and J by 3 bases, with 4 bases between them. The CDR3 is 13 residues long. The CDR3 DNA is TGTGCCAGCAGTGAAAAAGACACCGGGGAGCTGTTTTTT. It specifies CASSEKDTGELFF.

In its sample, this clone ranks as medium-sized. This sequence joins TRBV5-1 and TRBJ2-2; D not resolved. The V gene's germline CDR1 is SGHRS and CDR2 YFSETQ. The CDR3 covers 15 residues. Trimming stripped 2 bases from V and 5 bases from J, with 13 bases between. In nucleotides, the CDR3 is TGCGCCAGCAGCTTCTCACAGCCTCGGACCGGGGAGCTGTTTTTT. It encodes CASSFSQPRTGELFF.

This clone turned up a few times. The chain has TRBV10-3 and TRBJ2-7; D is uncertain. Germline CDR1 is ENHRY and CDR2 is SYGVKD. Trimming took 0 bases from V and 9 from J, leaving 9 bases between them. The CDR3 consists of 12 residues. The CDR3 DNA sequence: TGTGCCATCAGTGAGTCGTTGGGCAGGCAGTACTTC. It codes for CAISESLGRQYF.

The chain is built from TRBV6-1 and TRBJ2-7; D unresolved. V was pared by 8 bases and J by 2 bases, with 16 bases between. The germline gives CDR1 MNHNS, CDR2 SASEGT. The CDR3 consists of 14 residues. CDR3 amino acids: CASRRQADTYEQYF. The CDR3 DNA follows: TGTGCCAGCCGCCGTCAGGCCGATACCTACGAGCAGTACTTC.